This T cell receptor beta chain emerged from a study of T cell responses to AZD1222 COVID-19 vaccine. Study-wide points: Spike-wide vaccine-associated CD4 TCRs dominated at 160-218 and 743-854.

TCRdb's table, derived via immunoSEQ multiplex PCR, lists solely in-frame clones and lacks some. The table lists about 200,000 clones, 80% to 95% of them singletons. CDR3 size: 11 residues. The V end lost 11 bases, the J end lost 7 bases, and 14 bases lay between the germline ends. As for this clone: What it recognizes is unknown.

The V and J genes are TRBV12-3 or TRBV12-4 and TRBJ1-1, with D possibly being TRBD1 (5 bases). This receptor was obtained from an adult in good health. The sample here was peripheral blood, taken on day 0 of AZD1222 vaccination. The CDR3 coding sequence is TGTGCCTGGGGGGGGATGAGTGAAGCTTTCTTT. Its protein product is CAWGGMSEAFF.